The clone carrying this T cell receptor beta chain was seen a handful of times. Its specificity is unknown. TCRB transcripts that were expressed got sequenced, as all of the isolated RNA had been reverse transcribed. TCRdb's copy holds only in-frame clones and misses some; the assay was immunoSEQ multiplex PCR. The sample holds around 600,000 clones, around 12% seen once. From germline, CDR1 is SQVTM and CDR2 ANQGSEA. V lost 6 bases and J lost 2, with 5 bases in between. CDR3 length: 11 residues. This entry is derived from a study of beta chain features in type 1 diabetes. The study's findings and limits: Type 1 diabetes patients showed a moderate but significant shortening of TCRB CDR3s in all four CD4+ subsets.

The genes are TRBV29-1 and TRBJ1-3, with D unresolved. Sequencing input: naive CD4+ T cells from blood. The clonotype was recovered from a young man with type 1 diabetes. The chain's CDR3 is CSVQAGNTIYF. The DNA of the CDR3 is TGCAGCGTGCAGGCTGGAAACACCATATATTTT.